Presented here are 31 T cell receptor beta chains from one specimen sequenced in a study of blood T cells in healthy people across ages (dated by TCRdb to between 2015 and 2017). To prepare the library, 5' RACE was applied. The sample was run on an Illumina HiSeq 2500. A second PCR of roughly 7 to 11 cycles was performed with a sample-barcoded 5' primer and a J-beta primer mix. TCRdb took the public reads, trimmed them with fastp at Q25, ran MiXCR for clone calling and kept in-frame beta chains. Identical CDR3 proteins give one entry, which carries the most common genes and DNA. For this sample there are 1.5 million to 1.8 million distinct CDR3 sequences; 42% appear just once. More than 4% of the sample comes from the top ten. The sample comprised blood. The receptors shown here come from a woman aged 18-35 years in good health.

The chain joins TRBV28 to TRBJ1-3; D gene unclear. Germline CDR1 MDHEN, CDR2 SYDVKM. The CDR3 is 15 residues long. Trimming removed 4 bases at V and 4 bases at J, with 14 bases between. The CDR3 DNA reads TGTGCCAGCAGTTCCTGGACGGAAGCGGGAAACACCATATATTTT. It yields the protein CASSSWTEAGNTIYF.

In DNA, the CDR3 is TGCAGTGCTAGAGATCCCGCAAAGCGGACCTCCAATGAGCAGTTCTTC. Translated, it gives CSARDPAKRTSNEQFF. The chain carries TRBV20-1 and TRBJ2-1; D may be TRBD2 (5 bases). CDR3 size: 16 residues. The ends were cut back, 0 bases at V and 6 bases at J, with 18 bases in the middle. CDR1 and CDR2 from the germline V gene are DFQATT and SNEGSKA (reference sequence).

This clonotype has just a few counts. V and J are TRBV9 and TRBJ2-7, with a weak D call TRBD1 (6 bases). The CDR3 runs to 15 residues. The V end lost 0 bases, the J end lost 6 bases, and 16 bases lay between the germline ends. Germline lookup yields CDR1 SGDLS and CDR2 YYNGEE. CDR3 DNA sequence: TGTGCCAGCAGCGTAGACGGCAGGGGCGGCGTCGAGCAGTACTTC. Translating gives CASSVDGRGGVEQYF.

This clonotype has more than one count but fewer than ten. CDR3 sequence: CSASTGGNTEAFF. CDR3 DNA: TGCAGTGCTAGTACAGGGGGGAACACTGAAGCTTTCTTT. The chain employs TRBV20-1 and TRBJ1-1; 8 bases line up with TRBD1. The CDR3 extends over 13 amino acids. Losses at the gene ends were 3 bases for V and 1 base for J; bases not matched to a gene: 1. Germline V gives CDR1 DFQATT, CDR2 SNEGSKA (reference sequence).

The chain couples TRBV4-3 to TRBJ2-3; tentatively, D is TRBD2 (5 bases). V was shortened by 8 bases and J by 5 bases, with 20 bases between the two germline ends. The length of the CDR3 is 15 residues. CDR1 and CDR2 (germline): LGHNA, YSLEER. For the CDR3, the DNA is TGCGCCAGCTCAGGCCAGCGGAGCCCGGGAGATACGCAGTATTTT. Translation gives CASSGQRSPGDTQYF.

The rearrangement joins TRBV7-9 to TRBJ2-1; D is ambiguous. The germline V gene has CDR1 SEHNR and CDR2 FQNEAQ (reference sequence). The V end lost 7 bases, the J end lost 7 bases, and 20 bases lay between the germline ends. The CDR3 runs to 15 residues. CDR3: CASKTPGLPWNEQFF. In nucleotides, the CDR3 is TGTGCCAGCAAAACCCCGGGCCTCCCCTGGAATGAGCAGTTCTTC.

This clonotype has more than one count but fewer than ten. This rearrangement joins TRBV11-2 to TRBJ2-1; unclear D gene. V lost 0 bases to trimming and J lost 5 bases, with 14 bases between them. The CDR3 covers 16 residues. Germline assignment: CDR1 SGHAT and CDR2 FQNNGV. The CDR3 protein is CASSLEVAQPNNEQFF. The CDR3 coding sequence is TGTGCCAGCAGCTTAGAGGTAGCACAACCTAACAATGAGCAGTTCTTC.

This sequence joins TRBV12-3 or TRBV12-4 and TRBJ2-7; D is perhaps TRBD2 (6 bases). There are 13 residues in the CDR3. Trimming cost V 8 bases and J 0 bases, with 11 bases left between them. The DNA of the CDR3 is TGTGCCAGCGGATTAGCGGACTCCTACGAGCAGTACTTC. Residues: CASGLADSYEQYF.

The chain is built from TRBV19 and TRBJ1-5; TRBD1 might be the D (5 bases). The ends were cut back, 4 bases at V and 9 bases at J, with 10 bases in the middle. This CDR3 is 12 amino acids long. Germline CDR1 LNHDA, CDR2 SQIVND (reference sequence). The CDR3 DNA reads TGTGCCAGTAGTACAGGGTTTACGCCCCAGCATTTT. Translating it yields CASSTGFTPQHF.

The gene calls are TRBV5-5 and TRBJ2-5; maybe TRBD2 (6 bases). The end of the DNA fits TRBJ2-7 better, so the J call may be wrong. The CDR3 extends over 14 amino acids. Germline V lookup: CDR1 SGHKS, CDR2 YYEKEE (reference sequence). CDR3 residues: CASSLARGVYEQYF. In DNA, the CDR3 is TGTGCCAGCAGCTTGGCGCGGGGCGTCTACGAGCAGTACTTC.

This clonotype has a handful of counts. The chain carries TRBV12-3 or TRBV12-4 and TRBJ1-2; D is uncertain. Trimming left V 2 bases short and J 3 bases short, with 10 bases between. The CDR3 is 14 residues long. CDR3 sequence: CASSLSTPDYGYTF. The CDR3 DNA follows: TGTGCCAGCAGTTTAAGTACCCCCGACTATGGCTACACCTTC.

This clonotype was detected only a few times. V and J are TRBV10-3 and TRBJ2-1; a possible D gene is TRBD1 (6 bases). CDR3 size: 15 residues. Germline CDR1 and CDR2: ENHRY and SYGVKD. Trimming cost V 3 bases and J 6 bases, with 15 bases left between them. DNA of the CDR3: TGTGCCATCAGTGACCCCGGTCAGGGGTTCAATGAGCAGTTCTTC. It is translated as CAISDPGQGFNEQFF.

V is TRBV27 and J is TRBJ2-1, with 11 nucleotides matching TRBD2. The CDR3 runs 14 residues. Per germline, CDR1 MNHEY and CDR2 SMNVEV (reference sequence). The trim removed 8 bases at V and 2 bases at J, leaving 2 bases unmatched. CDR3 sequence (DNA): TGTGCCAGCCATAGCGGGGGGGCCTACAATGAGCAGTTCTTC. It specifies CASHSGGAYNEQFF.

The chain has TRBV18 and TRBJ1-4; perhaps TRBD1 as D (5 bases). The V gene lost 6 bases and the J gene lost 7 bases, with 18 bases spanning the gap. The CDR3 is made up of 15 amino acids. In germline, CDR1 is KGHSH, CDR2 LQKENI. CDR3 in DNA: TGTGCCAGCTCGGCTACGACAGTTACGTTTGAAAAACTGTTTTTT. Protein: CASSATTVTFEKLFF.

The V call is TRBV11-3, the J call TRBJ2-7; 9 bases fit TRBD1. The CDR3 spans 15 residues. V lost 5 bases, J lost 3 bases, and 8 bases stayed unmatched. Germline lookup yields CDR1 SGHNT and CDR2 YENEEA. The CDR3 loop is CASSQQGAKGYEQYF. As DNA, the CDR3 is TGTGCCAGCAGCCAACAGGGGGCCAAAGGCTACGAGCAGTACTTC.

Concerning this clonotype: A junction end diverges from the germline sequence, so it may reflect a read error. The CDR3 sequence is CASTGMGNDQFF. The CDR3 nucleotides read TGTGCCAGCACCGGGATGGGGAATGACCAGTTCTTC. This sequence joins TRBV5-4 and TRBJ2-1; a possible D gene is TRBD2 (5 bases). This CDR3 contains 12 residues. Germline loops: CDR1 SGHNT, CDR2 YYREEE (reference sequence). The variable domain in full, completed from reference TRBV5-4 and TRBJ2-1, reads ETGVTQSPTHLIKTRGQQVTLRCSSQSGHNTVSWYQQALGQGPQFIFQYYREEENGRGNFPPRFSGLQFPNYSSELNVNALELDDSALYLCASTGMGNDQFFGPGTRLTVL.

The chain combines TRBV30 with TRBJ2-3; 12 nucleotides align to TRBD2. CDR1 is GTSNPN and CDR2 is SVGIG in the germline V gene (reference sequence). The CDR3 has 16 amino acids. V was pared by 1 base and J by 6 bases, with 8 bases of the junction left unmatched. Here the CDR3 DNA reads TGTGCCTGGAGTGATCGAGGACTAGCGGGGCGGGATACGCAGTATTTT. Residues: CAWSDRGLAGRDTQYF.

This chain joins TRBV11-2 and TRBJ2-2, with D perhaps given as TRBD1 or TRBD2 (5 bases each). Germline CDR1 is SGHAT and CDR2 is FQNNGV. Between the trimmed V and J ends, which lost 5 bases and 8 bases, there was a span of 15 bases. This CDR3 contains 14 residues. CDR3 DNA sequence: TGTGCCAGCAGCAAGGGACCGCCTTTGGGGGAGCTGTTTTTT. This codes for CASSKGPPLGELFF.

Ten or more counts support this clonotype. The chain is built from TRBV29-1 and TRBJ2-5; a weak D match, TRBD1 (6 bases). V gave up 0 bases and J gave up 2 bases, with 10 bases separating them. CDR3 length: 14 amino acids. Looked up from germline, CDR1 is SQVTM and CDR2 is ANQGSEA. The CDR3, as DNA: TGCAGCGTTGAAGATACAGGGAAACAAGAGACCCAGTACTTC. Residues: CSVEDTGKQETQYF. The variable domain in full, completed from reference TRBV29-1 and TRBJ2-5, reads SAVISQKPSRDICQRGTSLTIQCQVDSQVTMMFWYRQQPGQSLTLIATANQGSEATYESGFVIDKFPISRPNLTFSTLTVSNMSPEDSSIYLCSVEDTGKQETQYFGPGTRLLVL.

The rearrangement joins TRBV7-2 to TRBJ2-5; D possibly corresponds to TRBD1 (9 bases). With the DNA end fitting TRBJ2-1 better, the J assignment may be wrong. The CDR3 totals 15 residues. Germline assignment: CDR1 SGHTA and CDR2 FQGNSA. CDR3 bases: TGTGCCAGCAGCTTCATTAGCGGGGACAGGGAGACCCAGTTCTTC. The encoded protein is CASSFISGDRETQFF.

The chain carries TRBV7-2 and TRBJ1-4; possible D gene TRBD1, 5 bases. Trimming removed 2 bases from V and 0 bases from J, with 7 bases in between. This CDR3 is built from 15 residues. Looked up from germline, CDR1 is SGHTA and CDR2 is FQGNSA. CDR3 residues: CASSLQGTTNEKLFF. CDR3 nucleotides: TGTGCCAGCAGCTTACAGGGAACAACTAATGAAAAACTGTTTTTT.

This clonotype turned up a few times. Written as DNA, the CDR3 is TGCAGTGCTACCCTGGACGCGGAGCATTTT. Translating it yields CSATLDAEHF. V usage is TRBV20-1 and J usage is TRBJ1-5; no reliable D call. With 4 bases removed from V and 14 bases from J, the gap between germline ends came to 12 bases. The CDR3 contains 10 residues. Germline assignment: CDR1 DFQATT and CDR2 SNEGSKA (reference sequence).

In the case of this clonotype: An end of the junction differs from the germline gene, which may be a read error. The CDR3, as DNA: TGTGTCAGCAGCCCCGAAGGGGGGAAAGCTTTCTTT. It specifies CVSSPEGGKAFF. The chain carries TRBV2 and TRBJ1-1; TRBD1 might be the D (6 bases). Germline lookup yields CDR1 SNHLY and CDR2 FYNNEI. The CDR3 spans 12 residues. Together with reference TRBV2 and TRBJ1-1, the CDR3 gives the full variable domain: EPEVTQTPSHQVTQMGQEVILRCVPISNHLYFYWYRQILGQKVEFLVSFYNNEISEKSEIFDDQFSVERPDGSNFTLKIRSTKLEDSAMYFCVSSPEGGKAFFGQGTRLTVV.

This clonotype has a handful of counts. The CDR3 protein is CASSYLQGYGYTF. DNA of the CDR3: TGTGCCAGCAGTTATCTGCAGGGGTATGGCTACACCTTC. The rearrangement links TRBV12-3 or TRBV12-4 to TRBJ1-2; possibly TRBD1 for D (6 bases). This CDR3 spans 13 amino acids. Trimming shortened V by 4 bases and J by 5 bases, and 11 bases separated the two germline ends.

Of note for this clonotype: One junction end disagrees with the germline gene, perhaps due to a read error. The chain carries TRBV12-3 or TRBV12-4 and TRBJ2-5; no clear D gene. The CDR3 runs to 13 residues. As DNA, the CDR3 is TGTACCAGCAGTTTAATATCCTACAATGAGCAGTACTTC. Translating gives CTSSLISYNEQYF.

This clonotype was counted only a few times. The chain links TRBV20-1 to TRBJ2-7; D is ambiguous. Looked up from germline, CDR1 is DFQATT and CDR2 is SNEGSKA (reference sequence). The CDR3 length is 13 residues. V lost 6 bases and J 1 base, leaving 13 bases between the germline ends. CDR3 residues: CSARDLDSYEQYF. The CDR3 nucleotides are TGCAGTGCCCGAGACCTAGATTCCTACGAGCAGTACTTC.

V and J are TRBV10-1 and TRBJ2-3; a possible D gene is TRBD2 (5 bases). V was shortened by 0 bases and J by 3 bases, with 13 bases between the two germline ends. Germline-derived CDR1 and CDR2 are WNHNN and SYGVQD (reference sequence). The CDR3 loop spans 16 amino acids. The CDR3 DNA reads TGCGCCAGCAGTGAGTCGGTGGCTAGCTGGACAGATACGCAGTATTTT. Protein: CASSESVASWTDTQYF.

This clonotype has a handful of counts. The V gene is TRBV29-1, the J gene TRBJ1-2; 7 bases align to TRBD1. Germline assignment: CDR1 SQVTM and CDR2 ANQGSEA. The CDR3 has 12 amino acids. V lost 4 bases to trimming and J lost 5 bases; unmatched junction nucleotides: 4. CDR3 coding DNA: TGCAGCGTTGCCGGGACAGTTTATGGCTACACCTTC. It codes for CSVAGTVYGYTF.

This chain joins TRBV27 and TRBJ2-7, with D hard to call. In germline, CDR1 is MNHEY, CDR2 SMNVEV (reference sequence). V gave up 2 bases and J gave up 2 bases, with 13 bases separating them. The CDR3 covers 15 residues. The CDR3 reads CASSLVGKMAYEQYF. In nucleotides, the CDR3 is TGTGCCAGCAGTTTAGTGGGGAAGATGGCCTACGAGCAGTACTTC.

Here the CDR3 DNA reads TGTGCCAGCAGCGTATCGACCCTGAACACCGGGGAGCTGTTTTTT. It codes for CASSVSTLNTGELFF. The chain recombines TRBV9 with TRBJ2-2; no firm D call. V was cut by 1 base and J by 1 base, with 8 bases left in between. Germline loops: CDR1 SGDLS, CDR2 YYNGEE. CDR3 length equals 15 residues.

As concerns this clonotype: The germline gene is not matched at one end of the junction; a read error may be the cause. The CDR3 here is CVSLTAAATYEQYF. The CDR3 nucleotides are TGTGTCAGCCTTACAGCAGCCGCCACCTACGAGCAGTACTTC. The chain links TRBV6-2 or TRBV6-3 to TRBJ2-7; D remains unclear. Germline values: CDR1 MNHEY, CDR2 SVGEGT. The CDR3 loop spans 14 amino acids.